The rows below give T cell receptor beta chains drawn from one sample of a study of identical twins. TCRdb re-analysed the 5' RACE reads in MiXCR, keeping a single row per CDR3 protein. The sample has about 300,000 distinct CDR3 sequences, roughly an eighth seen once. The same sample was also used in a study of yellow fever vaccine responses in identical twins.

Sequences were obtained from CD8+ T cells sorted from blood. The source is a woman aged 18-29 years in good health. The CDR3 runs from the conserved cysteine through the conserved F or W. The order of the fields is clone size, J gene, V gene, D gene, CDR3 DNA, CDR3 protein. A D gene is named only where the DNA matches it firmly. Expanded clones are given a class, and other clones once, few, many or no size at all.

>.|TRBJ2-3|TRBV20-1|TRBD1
TGCAGTGCTAGTCCCCGGACAGGATTTAGCACAGATACGCAGTATTTT
CSASPRTGFSTDTQYF
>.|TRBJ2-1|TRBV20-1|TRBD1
TGCAGTGCTAGGCAACGGGACAGGGCGTACAATGAGCAGTTCTTC
CSARQRDRAYNEQFF
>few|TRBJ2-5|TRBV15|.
TGTGCCACCAGACCTGATCGGAGAAACCAAGAGACCCAGTACTTC
CATRPDRRNQETQYF
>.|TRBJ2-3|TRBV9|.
TGTGCCAGCAGCCCCACGGGTGCCCTGACAGATACGCAGTATTTT
CASSPTGALTDTQYF
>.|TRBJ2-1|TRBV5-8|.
TGTGCCAGCCAGGGGCTGGCCGTTTTCGCTACTGAGCAGTTCTTC
CASQGLAVFATEQFF
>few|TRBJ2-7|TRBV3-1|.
TGTGCCAGCAGCCAAGATATGGGCGGGTTCTCCTACGAGCAGTACTTC
CASSQDMGGFSYEQYF
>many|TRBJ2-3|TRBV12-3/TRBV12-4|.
TGTGCCAGCAGTGCAGGGACTAGCACAGATACGCAGTATTTT
CASSAGTSTDTQYF
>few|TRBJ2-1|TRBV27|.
TGTGCCAGCGGCCCAGGGAACAATGAGCAGTTCTTC
CASGPGNNEQFF
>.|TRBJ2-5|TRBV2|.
TGTGCCAGCAGCGGAACCCAGGGGACCCAGTACTTC
CASSGTQGTQYF
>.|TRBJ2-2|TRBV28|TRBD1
TGTGCCAGCAGGACAGGGGCGCATACCGGGGAGCTGTTTTTT
CASRTGAHTGELFF
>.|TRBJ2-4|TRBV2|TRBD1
TGTGCCACCTTCCCAGGCCGGGACAGGGGGACCTTCGCCAAAAACATTCAGTACTTC
CATFPGRDRGTFAKNIQYF
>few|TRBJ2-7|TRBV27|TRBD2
TGTGCCAGCAGTCCGATAAGGACTAGCGGCTACGAGCAGTACTTC
CASSPIRTSGYEQYF
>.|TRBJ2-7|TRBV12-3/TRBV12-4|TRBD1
TGTGCCAGCCGATCCGGGACAGGGGCCTACGAGCAGTACTTC
CASRSGTGAYEQYF
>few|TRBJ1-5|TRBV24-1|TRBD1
TGTGCCACCAGTGACTCCGACAGGGGCTCCAATCAGCCCCAGCATTTT
CATSDSDRGSNQPQHF
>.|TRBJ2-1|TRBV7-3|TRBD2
TGTGCCAGCAGCCCTCCGGGTGCTAGCGGGAGTTTGAATGAGCAGTTCTTC
CASSPPGASGSLNEQFF
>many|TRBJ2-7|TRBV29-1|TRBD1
TGCAGCGTTGACCGGGGACAGGGGAGGGACGAGCAGTACTTC
CSVDRGQGRDEQYF
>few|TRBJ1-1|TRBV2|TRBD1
TGTGCCAGCAGTCCGGGACAGCCACTTGAAGCTTTCTTT
CASSPGQPLEAFF
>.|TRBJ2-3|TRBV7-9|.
TGTGCCAGCAGCTACCACCTTGGCGGCACTACAGATACGCAGTATTTT
CASSYHLGGTTDTQYF
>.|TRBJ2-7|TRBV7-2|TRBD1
TGTGCCAGCAGCTCCCAAGGGGACAGGGGTGAAGAGCAGTACTTC
CASSSQGDRGEEQYF
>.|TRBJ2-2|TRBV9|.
TGTGCCAGCAGCACCGCCGGGACTCCTACTGAGGCCGGGGAGCTGTTTTTT
CASSTAGTPTEAGELFF
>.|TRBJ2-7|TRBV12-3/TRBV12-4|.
TGTGCCAGCAGCCCCCCGGGGTGGGAGCTGGGCGAGCAGTACTTC
CASSPPGWELGEQYF
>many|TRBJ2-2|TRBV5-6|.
TGTGCCAGCAGCCCCGACACCGGGGAGCTGTTTTTT
CASSPDTGELFF
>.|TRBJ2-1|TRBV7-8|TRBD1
TGTGCCAGCACCCTACCGGGACAGGGCTCTAATGAGCAGTTCTTC
CASTLPGQGSNEQFF
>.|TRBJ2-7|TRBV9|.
TGTGCCAGCAGCGCCGGGGTATCCGTTTACGAGCAGTACTTC
CASSAGVSVYEQYF
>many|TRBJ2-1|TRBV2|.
TGTGCCAGCAGTGAGGAGGGACAGTACAATGAGCAGTTCTTC
CASSEEGQYNEQFF
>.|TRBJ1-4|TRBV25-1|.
TGTGCCAGCAGTGAACCCCGGACCGTGGCAACTAATGAAAAACTGTTTTTT
CASSEPRTVATNEKLFF
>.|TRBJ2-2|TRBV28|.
TGTGCCAGTATGAGGGCCGGGGAGCTGTTTTTT
CASMRAGELFF
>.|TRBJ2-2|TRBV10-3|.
TGTGCCGCCGAAGGGGCCAAAGATGCGAACACCGGGGAGCTGTTTTTT
CAAEGAKDANTGELFF
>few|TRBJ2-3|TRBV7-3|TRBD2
TGTGCCAGCAGTCATAGCGGGAGCACAGATACGCAGTATTTT
CASSHSGSTDTQYF
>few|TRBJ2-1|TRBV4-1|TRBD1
TGCGCCAGCAGCCCGCGGACAGGGACCTACAATGAGCAGTTCTTC
CASSPRTGTYNEQFF
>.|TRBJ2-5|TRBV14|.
TGTGCCAGCAGCCCCGGGCTAGCGATACAAGAGACCCAGTACTTC
CASSPGLAIQETQYF
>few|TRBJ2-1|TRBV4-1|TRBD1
TGCGCCAGCCGACCCGAGATCACCGGGACAGGGAGTTACAATGAGCAGTTCTTC
CASRPEITGTGSYNEQFF
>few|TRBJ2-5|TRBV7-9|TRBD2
TGTGCCAGCAGCTTCCCGACTAGCGCGGAGACCCAGTACTTC
CASSFPTSAETQYF
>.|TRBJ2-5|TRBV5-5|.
TGTGCCAGCAGGAGATCTTGGGGGGCCTCGGAGACCCAGTACTTC
CASRRSWGASETQYF
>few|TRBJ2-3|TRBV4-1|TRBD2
TGCGCCAGCAGCCACCCCCCGCGGGGGGGCCCAGATACGCAGTATTTT
CASSHPPRGGPDTQYF
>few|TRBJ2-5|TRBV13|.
TGTGCCAGCAGCCCATCGTCGGGGCCACAAGAGACCCAGTACTTC
CASSPSSGPQETQYF
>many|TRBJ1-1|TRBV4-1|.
TGCGCCAGCAGCCGACAGGTGAACACTGAAGCTTTCTTT
CASSRQVNTEAFF
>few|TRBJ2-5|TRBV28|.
TGTGCCAGCACCCCCCAGGGTGAAGAGACCCAGTACTTC
CASTPQGEETQYF
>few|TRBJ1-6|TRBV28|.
TGTGCCAGCAGTCCTCTTGGAAATTCACCCCTCCACTTT
CASSPLGNSPLHF
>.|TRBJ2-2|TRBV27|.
TGTGCCAGCAGTAACCGGGTACCTTCCGGGGAGCTGTTTTTT
CASSNRVPSGELFF
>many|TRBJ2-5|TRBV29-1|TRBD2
TGCAGCGTCGGGGGGGTAGAGACCCAGTACTTC
CSVGGVETQYF
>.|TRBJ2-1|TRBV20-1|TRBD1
TGCAGTGCTAGAACCGGGACAGGGTGGTTTGAGCAGTTCTTC
CSARTGTGWFEQFF
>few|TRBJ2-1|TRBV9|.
TGTGCCAGCAGCGTAGGGGTGGGAGGGGGCAATGAGCAGTTCTTC
CASSVGVGGGNEQFF
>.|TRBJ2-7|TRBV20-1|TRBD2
TGCAGTGCTAGAGTGACTAGCCGTAACTCCTACGAGCAGTACTTC
CSARVTSRNSYEQYF
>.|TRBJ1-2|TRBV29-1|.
TGCAGCGCCCCCCTGGGGGATGTGGAGGGCTACACCTTC
CSAPLGDVEGYTF
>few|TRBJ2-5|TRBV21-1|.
TGTGCCAGCAGCAAAGCGGGGGAGGGTCAAGAGACCCAGTACTTC
CASSKAGEGQETQYF